These T cell receptor beta chains were read from a single sample in a study of identical twins. TCRdb redid the calling of the 5' RACE reads with MiXCR, one entry per CDR3 protein. The profile shows hundreds of thousands of distinct CDR3 sequences, 8% to 9% of them singletons. This sample also belongs to another study, concerning yellow fever vaccine responses in identical twins.

The specimen was PBMCs. The receptor source for this set is a woman between 18 and 29 years old in good health. The CDR3 runs from the conserved cysteine through the conserved F or W. The D gene is left open where the match is weak. Only some rows state a clone size, as once, few, many or a class for expanded clones.

>TRBD2|few|TRBJ2-3|TRBV6-6|16
CASSYAGTSGPDTQYF
TGTGCCAGCAGTTACGCCGGGACTAGCGGCCCAGATACGCAGTATTTT
>.|many|TRBJ2-1|TRBV12-3/TRBV12-4|13
CASSFRTVNEQFF
TGTGCCAGCAGTTTTCGGACCGTCAATGAGCAGTTCTTC
>TRBD2|few|TRBJ2-2|TRBV4-3|15
CASSHHTSGSGELFF
TGCGCCAGCAGCCACCACACTAGCGGGTCCGGGGAGCTGTTTTTT
>TRBD2|few|TRBJ2-5|TRBV20-1|14
CSAGPSGVEETQYF
TGCAGTGCTGGCCCTAGCGGGGTCGAAGAGACCCAGTACTTC
>TRBD2|few|TRBJ2-7|TRBV7-2|16
CASRITSGGSSYEQYF
TGTGCCAGCAGGATCACTAGCGGGGGGAGCTCCTACGAGCAGTACTTC
>TRBD2|.|TRBJ2-1|TRBV4-1|14
CASSQVAGEGEQFF
TGCGCCAGCAGCCAAGTGGCGGGAGAAGGCGAGCAGTTCTTC
>.|many|TRBJ2-7|TRBV4-3|15
CASSQDIAGDYEQYF
TGCGCCAGCAGCCAAGATATCGCAGGGGACTACGAGCAGTACTTC
>.|.|TRBJ1-1|TRBV28|15
CASSPPDLMNTEAFF
TGTGCCAGCAGTCCCCCTGACCTTATGAACACTGAAGCTTTCTTT
>TRBD2|many|TRBJ2-1|TRBV6-2/TRBV6-3|15
CASSRTSGGYNEQFF
TGTGCCAGCAGTAGGACTAGCGGGGGCTACAATGAGCAGTTCTTC
>.|.|TRBJ1-1|TRBV30|12
CAWSTWTFEAFF
TGTGCCTGGTCTACCTGGACCTTTGAAGCTTTCTTT
>.|.|TRBJ2-1|TRBV20-1|11
CSASRVNEQFF
TGCAGTGCGTCACGGGTCAATGAGCAGTTCTTC
>.|many|TRBJ1-5|TRBV5-6|13
CASSDRPNQPQHF
TGTGCCAGCAGCGACAGACCCAATCAGCCCCAGCATTTT
>.|.|TRBJ1-1|TRBV7-9|13
CASGDSVNTEAFF
TGTGCCAGCGGAGACAGCGTGAACACTGAAGCTTTCTTT
>TRBD1|few|TRBJ2-3|TRBV28|16
CASSLLRGLGTDTQYF
TGTGCCAGCAGTTTACTCAGGGGGCTCGGTACAGATACGCAGTATTTT
>TRBD2|.|TRBJ2-1|TRBV7-8|18
CASSFLRLAPLTHNEQFF
TGTGCCAGCAGCTTCCTGCGACTAGCGCCCCTGACCCACAATGAGCAGTTCTTC
>TRBD1|many|TRBJ1-1|TRBV7-9|15
CASSPGTGMNTEAFF
TGTGCCAGCAGCCCAGGGACAGGGATGAACACTGAAGCTTTCTTT
>TRBD1|.|TRBJ2-7|TRBV20-1|17
CSARYRGTAGFSYEQYF
TGCAGTGCTAGATACAGGGGGACCGCGGGATTCTCCTACGAGCAGTACTTC
>.|few|TRBJ1-1|TRBV10-3|15
CAISEWQGRYTEAFF
TGTGCCATCAGTGAGTGGCAGGGCCGGTACACTGAAGCTTTCTTT
>.|few|TRBJ2-1|TRBV20-1|15
CSARDVRTPYNEQFF
TGCAGTGCTAGAGATGTTAGGACACCCTACAATGAGCAGTTCTTC
>.|few|TRBJ2-3|TRBV20-1|14
CSASDIPGTDTQYF
TGCAGTGCTTCGGACATACCCGGCACAGATACGCAGTATTTT
>.|.|TRBJ2-7|TRBV28|15
CASSFIPGGAYEQYF
TGTGCCAGCAGTTTCATCCCCGGGGGCGCCTACGAGCAGTACTTC
>TRBD2|many|TRBJ2-1|TRBV4-3|17
CASSQVMVAGTYNEQFF
TGCGCCAGCAGCCAAGTGATGGTAGCGGGAACGTACAATGAGCAGTTCTTC
>.|many|TRBJ2-2|TRBV10-3|11
CATTGGGELFF
TGTGCCACCACTGGAGGCGGGGAGCTGTTTTTT
>.|.|TRBJ2-5|TRBV6-1|14
CASSDRGLGETQYF
TGTGCCAGCAGTGATCGGGGGCTCGGCGAGACCCAGTACTTC
>.|many|TRBJ2-4|TRBV12-3/TRBV12-4|15
CASSPGTLAKNIQYF
TGTGCCAGCAGTCCGGGGACTTTAGCCAAAAACATTCAGTACTTC
>TRBD2|few|TRBJ2-7|TRBV7-3|14
CASRVAAGVLEQYF
TGTGCCAGCAGGGTAGCAGCGGGGGTCTTGGAGCAGTACTTC
>.|.|TRBJ2-5|TRBV12-3/TRBV12-4|18
CASSLALERVLFSETQYF
TGTGCCAGCAGTTTAGCGCTAGAGAGGGTATTATTCTCGGAGACCCAGTACTTC
>.|many|TRBJ2-2|TRBV5-1|12
CASSPATGELFF
TGCGCCAGCAGCCCCGCCACCGGGGAGCTGTTTTTT
>TRBD2|many|TRBJ2-2|TRBV19|13
CASKRGNTGELFF
TGTGCCAGTAAGCGGGGGAACACCGGGGAGCTGTTTTTT
>TRBD1|few|TRBJ1-5|TRBV6-2/TRBV6-3|14
CASSYSGDRGPQHF
TGTGCCAGCAGTTACTCGGGGGACAGGGGGCCCCAGCATTTT
>.|.|TRBJ2-1|TRBV5-6|14
CASSLPGRGNEQFF
TGTGCCAGCAGCTTGCCGGGACGAGGCAATGAGCAGTTCTTC
>.|many|TRBJ1-5|TRBV12-3/TRBV12-4|12
CASSLMSRPQHF
TGTGCCAGCAGTTTGATGTCGCGGCCCCAGCATTTT
>.|few|TRBJ2-7|TRBV29-1|15
CSVVGGAIPGYEQYF
TGCAGCGTTGTGGGGGGAGCGATTCCGGGCTACGAGCAGTACTTC
>.|.|TRBJ1-1|TRBV29-1|14
CSGIKGAGGGEAFF
TGCAGTGGAATAAAAGGGGCCGGGGGCGGAGAAGCTTTCTTT
>.|.|TRBJ1-5|TRBV7-9|16
CASSSRGGVSDQPQHF
TGTGCCAGCAGCTCCCGGGGGGGAGTAAGCGATCAGCCCCAGCATTTT
>TRBD1|.|TRBJ1-3|TRBV27|16
CASVPRDRGPENTIYF
TGTGCCAGCGTACCCCGGGACAGGGGGCCTGAAAACACCATATATTTT
>TRBD2|few|TRBJ2-1|TRBV7-9|17
CASSPRTSGGPPNEQFF
TGTGCCAGCAGCCCCAGGACTAGCGGGGGGCCCCCCAATGAGCAGTTCTTC
>.|many|TRBJ2-3|TRBV12-3/TRBV12-4|16
CASSLPNQLGWGTQYF
TGTGCCAGCAGTTTGCCGAATCAACTCGGGTGGGGTACGCAGTATTTT
>.|.|TRBJ1-1|TRBV7-9|12
CASSHDTGQAFF
TGTGCCAGCAGCCATGACACAGGTCAAGCTTTCTTT
>.|many|TRBJ2-7|TRBV3-1|14
CASSQQQVIIGQYF
TGTGCCAGCAGCCAACAGCAGGTGATTATTGGGCAGTACTTC
>.|.|TRBJ2-2|TRBV5-1|18
CASSPQAARETNTGELFF
TGCGCCAGCAGCCCCCAGGCTGCCAGGGAAACGAACACCGGGGAGCTGTTTTTT